The 26 T cell receptor beta chains in this list originate from one sample, sequenced in a study of early T cells in non-severe SARS-CoV-2 infection. TCRdb reprocessed the 5' RACE reads with MiXCR, giving one entry per CDR3 protein. The top ten hold about 9.3% of the sample, which has more than 55,000 distinct CDR3 sequences, roughly 13% seen once. Sample: whole blood, taken at baseline. These receptors all come from an adult who was a healthcare worker with PCR-confirmed SARS-CoV-2 infection or an uninfected control (not recorded which).

In its sample, this clonotype was seen a few times. The J gene is TRBJ2-1, the V gene TRBV24-1; perhaps D is TRBD1 or TRBD2 (6 bases each). The CDR3 length is 13 residues. Deletions cut 12 bases from V and 5 bases from J, with 16 bases between. The germline V gene encodes CDR1 KGHDR and CDR2 SFDVKD. The CDR3 DNA reads as TGTGCCGTCGGCGGGACATTGAACAATGAGCAGTTCTTC. As protein: CAVGGTLNNEQFF.

This clonotype was seen ten or more times. V is TRBV4-1 and J is TRBJ2-1; 7 bases align to TRBD2. The CDR3 has 17 amino acids. The germline V gene has CDR1 MGHRA and CDR2 YSYEKL. The ends lost 3 bases at V and 4 bases at J; junction bases unmatched: 12. This CDR3 is CASSHGATSGKYNEQFF. DNA of the CDR3: TGCGCCAGCAGCCATGGGGCGACAAGCGGGAAGTACAATGAGCAGTTCTTC.

The chain employs TRBV6-2 or TRBV6-3 and TRBJ2-7, with 10 bases fitting TRBD1. After removal of 7 bases from V and 7 bases from J, the junction contained 7 bases not matched to a gene. The CDR3 runs to 13 residues. Germline V gene sequence: CDR1 MNHEY, CDR2 SVGEGT. The CDR3 region is CASKTTGGWEQYF. The CDR3 nucleotides read TGTGCCAGCAAAACGACAGGGGGCTGGGAGCAGTACTTC.

This clonotype appeared many times. This rearrangement joins TRBV29-1 to TRBJ2-5; D tentatively fits TRBD1 or TRBD2 (5 bases each). The V end was cut by 2 bases, the J end by 4 bases, with 23 bases between. Looked up from germline, CDR1 is SQVTM and CDR2 is ANQGSEA. The CDR3 consists of 17 residues. In DNA, the CDR3 is TGCAGCGTTGAATCAGGTGGGGGTATGCCAACCACAGAGACCCAGTACTTC. This codes for CSVESGGGMPTTETQYF.

This clonotype was recorded at least ten times. The V and J genes are TRBV7-2 and TRBJ2-2, with 12 bases identical to TRBD2. The CDR3 extends over 15 amino acids. Germline-derived CDR1 and CDR2 are SGHTA and FQGNSA. V lost 4 bases to trimming and J lost 5 bases; unmatched junction nucleotides: 2. The CDR3 nucleotides read TGTGCCAGCAGCTCTAGCGGGAGGGCAACCGGGGAGCTGTTTTTT. This gives the protein CASSSSGRATGELFF.

This clonotype was observed a handful of times. The chain uses TRBV11-2 and TRBJ2-5; tentative D call: TRBD1 (5 bases). This CDR3 spans 14 amino acids. Trimming stripped 7 bases from V and 4 bases from J, with 16 bases between. Germline values: CDR1 SGHAT, CDR2 FQNNGV. The CDR3 loop reads CASTSTVPGETQYF. CDR3 DNA: TGTGCCAGCACCTCGACAGTCCCGGGAGAGACCCAGTACTTC. Variable domain in full (rest from reference TRBV11-2 and TRBJ2-5): EAGVAQSPRYKIIEKRQSVAFWCNPISGHATLYWYQQILGQGPKLLIQFQNNGVVDDSQLPKDRFSAERLKGVDSTLKIQPAKLEDSAVYLCASTSTVPGETQYFGPGTRLLVL.

The rearrangement links TRBV11-3 to TRBJ2-2; unclear D gene. With 0 bases removed from V and 4 bases from J, the gap between germline ends came to 12 bases. Germline V CDR1 and CDR2: SGHNT, YENEEA. This CDR3 contains 16 residues. The CDR3 DNA is TGTGCCAGCAGCTTAGAGGGCGCCAGGAGCACCGGGGAGCTGTTTTTT. Protein sequence: CASSLEGARSTGELFF.

This clonotype was found a few times. The rearrangement links TRBV9 to TRBJ2-7; the D gene is possibly TRBD2 (6 bases). Per the germline V gene, CDR1 is SGDLS and CDR2 is YYNGEE. The CDR3 consists of 14 residues. The V gene lost 4 bases and the J gene lost 5 bases, with 16 bases spanning the gap. CDR3 bases: TGTGCCAGCAGCCCCCAGACTAGTATCCACGAGCAGTACTTC. Its protein is CASSPQTSIHEQYF.

J is TRBJ2-2 and V is TRBV5-4; D gene unclear. This CDR3 contains 14 residues. The V end lost 3 bases, the J end lost 4 bases, and 10 bases lay between the germline ends. Looked up from germline, CDR1 is SGHNT and CDR2 is YYREEE (reference sequence). CDR3 protein: CASSSQMGTGELFF. DNA of the CDR3: TGTGCCAGCAGCTCCCAGATGGGCACCGGGGAGCTGTTTTTT.

V gene TRBV9 combines with J gene TRBJ2-1, with 9 bases matching TRBD1. This CDR3 contains 13 residues. In germline, CDR1 is SGDLS, CDR2 YYNGEE. J lost 8 bases, V lost 4 bases, and 4 bases had no gene match. The CDR3 reads CASSLGQGDEQFF. DNA for the CDR3: TGTGCCAGCAGCCTGGGACAGGGCGATGAGCAGTTCTTC.

The rearrangement uses TRBV7-3 and TRBJ2-7; D might be TRBD1 (5 bases). The germline CDR1 and CDR2 sequences are SGHTA and FQGTGA. The CDR3 runs to 12 residues. Deletions cut 2 bases from V and 6 bases from J, with 8 bases between. In DNA form, the CDR3 reads TGTGCCAGCAGCTTAGGGGCGAGCGAGCAGTACTTC. Protein product: CASSLGASEQYF. Combining the CDR3 with reference TRBV7-3 and TRBJ2-7 gives the whole variable domain GAGVSQTPSNKVTEKGKYVELRCDPISGHTALYWYRQSLGQGPEFLIYFQGTGAADDSGLPNDRFFAVRPEGSVSTLKIQRTERGDSAVYLCASSLGASEQYFGPGTRLTVT.

V is TRBV29-1 and J is TRBJ2-1, with TRBD2 as a possible D gene (6 bases). The CDR3 totals 12 residues. Trimming took off 2 bases at V and 10 bases at J, with 12 bases between the two ends. Per germline, CDR1 SQVTM and CDR2 ANQGSEA. The CDR3 DNA follows: TGCAGCGTTGAACGGCTAGCGCGGGAGCAGTTCTTC. Translated: CSVERLAREQFF.

The chain employs TRBV9 and TRBJ2-3; the match to TRBD2 covers 14 bases. The germline V gene encodes CDR1 SGDLS and CDR2 YYNGEE. The CDR3 has 17 amino acids. J gave up 6 bases and V 2 bases, and 8 bases lay outside the gene matches. The CDR3 reads CASSVRLAGGPMDTQYF. CDR3 in DNA: TGTGCCAGCAGCGTCCGACTAGCGGGAGGGCCAATGGATACGCAGTATTTT.

The gene calls are TRBV7-9 and TRBJ2-2; either TRBD1 or TRBD2 may supply D (5 bases each). This CDR3 spans 11 amino acids. Trimming took off 11 bases at V and 4 bases at J, with 8 bases between the two ends. Germline CDR1 and CDR2: SEHNR and FQNEAQ (reference sequence). The CDR3: CAGDLTGELFF. CDR3 bases: TGTGCCGGGGACCTCACCGGGGAGCTGTTTTTT.

Only a few counts were recorded for this clonotype. The gene calls are TRBV10-3 and TRBJ2-5, with D perhaps assigned TRBD1 or TRBD2 (5 bases each). V dropped 6 bases and J dropped 7 bases, with 15 bases sitting between them. This CDR3 contains 13 residues. The germline CDR1 and CDR2 sequences are ENHRY and SYGVKD. CDR3 sequence: CAIRAGTQGTQYF. CDR3 in DNA: TGTGCCATCAGAGCCGGGACCCAGGGGACCCAGTACTTC.

In its sample, this clonotype was seen a few times. The rearrangement links TRBV6-5 to TRBJ1-4; D is unresolved. V was shortened by 5 bases and J by 10 bases, with 17 bases between the two germline ends. This CDR3 spans 14 amino acids. Germline CDR1 and CDR2: MNHEY and SVGAGI. CDR3 in DNA: TGTGCCAGCAGTCAAAACCCGGTGGCTGGAAAACTGTTTTTT. Its translation: CASSQNPVAGKLFF.

CDR3 DNA: TGCAGTGCTAGGCAGGCACCTCAAGAGACCCAGTACTTC. Translated, it gives CSARQAPQETQYF. The gene calls are TRBV20-1 and TRBJ2-5; D uncertain. V was trimmed by 3 bases and J by 2 bases, leaving 10 bases between them. CDR3 size: 13 residues. Germline loops: CDR1 DFQATT, CDR2 SNEGSKA (reference sequence).

Ten or more counts support this clonotype. The chain couples TRBV11-2 to TRBJ2-1, with 11 bases aligning to TRBD2. The J segment lost 7 bases and the V segment lost 5 bases, leaving 10 bases of the junction unmatched. Germline CDR1 reads SGHAT; CDR2 reads FQNNGV. CDR3 length equals 16 residues. CDR3 in amino acids: CASSHLTGLAANEQFF. The DNA of the CDR3 is TGTGCCAGCAGCCACCTTACGGGACTAGCGGCTAATGAGCAGTTCTTC.

This clonotype was counted a few times. The chain's CDR3 is CASSGRRNEKLFF. In DNA form, the CDR3 reads TGTGCCAGCAGTGGCAGGAGGAATGAAAAACTGTTTTTT. This chain connects TRBV25-1 to TRBJ1-4; the D is unclear. Germline V CDR1 and CDR2: MGHDK, SYGVNS. Trimming removed 4 bases from V and 5 bases from J, with 8 bases in between. The CDR3 is made up of 13 amino acids.

This clonotype was seen many times. The chain couples TRBV6-1 to TRBJ2-3; D gene uncertain. This CDR3 has 11 residues. Trimming cost V 7 bases and J 9 bases, with 11 bases left between them. Germline V gene lookup returns CDR1 MNHNS and CDR2 SASEGT. CDR3 in DNA: TGTGCCAGCATTATTCTCAGCACGCAGTATTTT. It encodes CASIILSTQYF.

The J gene is TRBJ2-7, the V gene TRBV27; 7 bases fit TRBD1. The CDR3 is 13 amino acids. From germline, CDR1 is MNHEY and CDR2 SMNVEV (reference sequence). Trimming took 5 bases from V and 6 from J; bases not matched to a gene: 7. The CDR3 here is CASSRSRTGEQYF. In DNA form, the CDR3 reads TGTGCCAGCAGTCGATCCAGGACAGGCGAGCAGTACTTC.

This clonotype came up a few times. This rearrangement joins TRBV6-1 to TRBJ2-6, with D perhaps given as TRBD1 or TRBD2 (7 bases each). CDR1 is MNHNS, CDR2 SASEGT, per germline. The CDR3 extends over 20 amino acids. The V end lost 4 bases, the J end lost 2 bases, and 24 bases lay between the germline ends. The CDR3 is CASSAIPGQDGGTGANVLTF. CDR3 DNA sequence: TGTGCCAGCAGTGCTATACCAGGACAGGACGGGGGGACTGGGGCCAACGTCCTGACTTTC.

The V call is TRBV12-3 or TRBV12-4, the J call TRBJ1-1; D gene unclear. V was shortened by 4 bases and J by 2 bases, with 8 bases between the two germline ends. The CDR3 is made up of 13 amino acids. Here the CDR3 DNA reads TGTGCCAGCAGTTGGGCACTAAACACTGAAGCTTTCTTT. Its translation: CASSWALNTEAFF.

This chain links TRBV7-9 with TRBJ2-7; D is unclear. Trimming removed 3 bases at V and 6 bases at J, with 9 bases between. The germline V gene has CDR1 SEHNR and CDR2 FQNEAQ (reference sequence). The CDR3 totals 12 residues. Here the CDR3 reads CASSFRPSEQYF. The CDR3 DNA reads as TGTGCCAGCAGCTTTCGGCCTTCCGAGCAGTACTTC.

This clonotype was seen at least ten times. The chain combines TRBV28 with TRBJ1-3, with 10 bases lining up with TRBD1. The J segment lost 2 bases and the V segment lost 7 bases, leaving 8 bases of the junction unmatched. The CDR3 extends over 16 amino acids. Germline V gene sequence: CDR1 MDHEN, CDR2 SYDVKM. DNA of the CDR3: TGTGCCAGCACTACAGCCGGGACAGGGGCTGGAAACACCATATATTTT. Translation: CASTTAGTGAGNTIYF.

Here the CDR3 reads CASSPLTSWDTGELFF. DNA for the CDR3: TGTGCCAGCTCACCACTTACTAGCTGGGACACCGGGGAGCTGTTTTTT. This chain uses TRBV18 with TRBJ2-2, with D perhaps TRBD2 (6 bases). Looked up from germline, CDR1 is KGHSH and CDR2 is LQKENI. V was cut by 1 base and J by 3 bases, with 12 bases left in between. This CDR3 is built from 16 residues.